The rows below give T cell receptor beta chains drawn from one sample of a study of PD-1 blockade in mismatch repair-deficient tumors. TCRdb's table, derived via immunoSEQ multiplex PCR, lists solely in-frame clones and lacks some. The table lists roughly 45,000 clones, approximately 80% of them singletons. The material was PBMCs, obtained before pembrolizumab treatment. These receptors all stem from an adult with mismatch repair-deficient cancer. The CDR3 runs from the conserved cysteine through the conserved F or W. Fields, in order: D gene, clone size, V gene, J gene, CDR3 DNA, CDR3 protein. A D gene is named only where the DNA matches it firmly. Rows may omit the clone size; those that give it use once, few, many or a size class.

.	.	TRBV19	TRBJ1-1	TGTGCCAGTAGTGATCCAGGGAGGACTGAAGCTTTCTTT	CASSDPGRTEAFF
TRBD2	.	TRBV27	TRBJ2-1	TGTGCCAGCAGTTTCCTAGCGGGAGATCGGTTTTGGTCCTACAATGAGCAGTTCTTC	CASSFLAGDRFWSYNEQFF
.	.	TRBV5-4	TRBJ2-1	TGTGCCAGCAGCTTCAGTGGGCCGGGCAATGAGCAGTTCTTC	CASSFSGPGNEQFF
.	.	TRBV7-9	TRBJ2-2	TGTGCCAGCAGCTTGCTGGGCTCCGCCACCGGGGAGCTGTTTTTT	CASSLLGSATGELFF
.	.	TRBV6-6	TRBJ2-3	TGTGCCAGCAGTTACTCGAAAACGATCAGCACAGATACGCAGTATTTT	CASSYSKTISTDTQYF
.	few	TRBV7-2	TRBJ1-2	TGTGCCAGCAGCCCCGCCCTAAATGGCTACACCTTC	CASSPALNGYTF
TRBD2	.	TRBV5-1	TRBJ2-7	TGCGCCAGCAGCGTAACGGGACTAGCCCAAGAGCAGTACTTC	CASSVTGLAQEQYF
.	.	TRBV28	TRBJ1-5	TGTGCCAGCAGTCCTCGCGGTAGCAATCAGCCCCAGCATTTT	CASSPRGSNQPQHF
TRBD1	.	TRBV11-1	TRBJ2-2	TGTGCCAGCAGCATAGGGACAGACTACACCGGGGAGCTGTTTTTT	CASSIGTDYTGELFF
.	.	TRBV30	TRBJ1-1	TGTGCCTGGGGGACTTGGGGAGCTTTCTTT	CAWGTWGAFF
.	.	TRBV7-9	TRBJ2-1	TGTGCCAGCAGCTTATGGGGATATTTCAATGAGCAGTTCTTC	CASSLWGYFNEQFF
.	.	TRBV6-5	TRBJ2-7	TGTGCCAGCAGTCGACAGCGGGCTAGCTCCTACGAGCAGTACTTC	CASSRQRASSYEQYF
TRBD2	.	TRBV19	TRBJ2-1	TGTGCCAGTAGAGGGACTAGCGGGAGCGGCTCCTACAATGAGCAGTTCTTC	CASRGTSGSGSYNEQFF
.	.	TRBV30	TRBJ1-2	TGTGCCTGGGGGACCGGCGGCCGGGGCTACACCTTC	CAWGTGGRGYTF
TRBD2	once	TRBV4-3	TRBJ2-7	TGCGCCAGCAGCCAAGCTAGCGGGAGTTCCTACGAGCAGTACTTC	CASSQASGSSYEQYF
TRBD2	.	TRBV25-1	TRBJ2-3	TGTGCCAGCAGTGTAGGAACGGGAGGAAGAGATACGCAGTATTTT	CASSVGTGGRDTQYF
TRBD1	.	TRBV10-3	TRBJ2-5	TGTGCCATCAGTGAGGGTGGGACAGCACAAGAGACCCAGTACTTC	CAISEGGTAQETQYF
.	few	TRBV19	TRBJ1-2	TGTGCCAGCCGATCCGGATCTGGCTACACCTTC	CASRSGSGYTF
.	.	TRBV13	TRBJ2-7	TGTGCCAGCAGCACCACACGGGGGGCAGACGAGCAGTACTTC	CASSTTRGADEQYF
TRBD1	.	TRBV9	TRBJ2-6	TGTGCCAGCAGCATCCGGGGACAGGGGGCTGGGGCCAACGTCCTGACTTTC	CASSIRGQGAGANVLTF
TRBD2	.	TRBV4-3	TRBJ2-1	TGCGCCAGCAGCCGTCTAGCGGCAAGCTCCTACAATGAGCAGTTCTTC	CASSRLAASSYNEQFF
.	few	TRBV10-1	TRBJ2-5	TGCGCCAGTAATCGGTGGGAGGAGACCCAGTACTTC	CASNRWEETQYF
TRBD1	.	TRBV27	TRBJ2-1	TGTGCCAGCACCCCAGCGACAGGGGCATACAATGAGCAGTTCTTC	CASTPATGAYNEQFF
.	.	TRBV5-8	TRBJ1-5	TGTGCCAGCAGCCCGCCGGGGTACAGCAATCAGCCCCAGCATTTT	CASSPPGYSNQPQHF
TRBD2	.	TRBV5-1	TRBJ2-3	TGCGCCAGCAGCCCGGCACTAGCGTACACAGATACGCAGTATTTT	CASSPALAYTDTQYF
.	.	TRBV7-2	TRBJ2-1	TGTGCCAGCAGCTTTGTTTTGCCTCCACAGACGGTTGAGCAGTTCTTC	CASSFVLPPQTVEQFF
.	few	TRBV2	TRBJ2-7	TGTGCCACCTCCGAAGCAGGTGGAAACGAGCAGTACTTC	CATSEAGGNEQYF
.	medium-sized	TRBV7-9	TRBJ1-4	TGTGCCAGCAGCTTTTTATCACTAGATCTGTTTTTT	CASSFLSLDLFF
.	once	TRBV7-3	TRBJ2-2	TGTGCCAGCAGCCCACGGATGTCCGGGGAGCTGTTTTTT	CASSPRMSGELFF
TRBD1	.	TRBV30	TRBJ2-5	TGTGCCTGGAGTGACCCCTACAGGGGCGGTCGTGTCGGGTACCAAGAGACCCAGTACTTC	CAWSDPYRGGRVGYQETQYF
.	.	TRBV21-1	TRBJ2-7	TGTGCCAGCAGCAAAGGACTAGCGGAGCCCTACGAGCAGTACTTC	CASSKGLAEPYEQYF
.	few	TRBV10-1	TRBJ2-7	TGCGCCAGCAGTGATCCCGAACGCTACGAGCAGTACTTC	CASSDPERYEQYF
.	.	TRBV19	TRBJ2-1	TGTGCCAGTAGTATGGGGCGGATAACCCACAATGAGCAGTTCTTC	CASSMGRITHNEQFF
.	few	TRBV12-5	TRBJ1-1	TGTGCTAGTGGTCCCCCGAGGACAGTGAACACTGAAGCTTTCTTT	CASGPPRTVNTEAFF
TRBD2	.	TRBV6-4	TRBJ2-2	TGTGCCAGCAGCCGGGGGGACGGAGAGCTGTTTTTT	CASSRGDGELFF